The 11 T cell receptor beta chains listed next were all sequenced from one sample in a study of OX40 agonist ivuxolimab in advanced cancers. The library was made by the immunoSEQ multiplex PCR assay. The source is immuneACCESS, and TCRdb retained only in-frame sequences with V and J called. Part of the clones is not carried over; for the studies checked, unresolved V genes explain less than half of this, and the remainder is unexplained. A total of around 60,000 clones appear in this sample, 85% to 90% of them only once. The ten largest clones capture about 0.77% of the sample. The specimen comprised CD4+ or CD8+ T cells sorted from blood, sampled in a trial of the OX40 agonist ivuxolimab. The receptors originated from an adult with an advanced solid tumor such as melanoma, head and neck, liver or kidney cancer.

The V and J genes are TRBV11-1 and TRBJ2-7; D gene unclear. CDR1 and CDR2 (germline): SGHAT, FQDESV (reference sequence). The V end was cut by 3 bases, the J end by 7 bases, with 10 bases between. The CDR3 is 12 residues long. DNA of the CDR3: TGTGCCAGCAGCTTCCCGGAGAGGGAGCAGTACTTC. Translating gives CASSFPEREQYF.

The chain combines TRBV21-1 with TRBJ2-2; the table's D call of TRBD2 was not tested on the DNA. TRBV21-1 is a recognized pseudogene. The CDR3 has 20 amino acids. CDR3 protein: CASSNPSGPGVRAGTGELFF. Written as DNA, the CDR3 is TGTGCCAGCAGCAATCCCAGCGGGCCCGGGGTGCGAGCCGGCACCGGGGAGCTGTTTTTT.

The rearrangement links TRBV28 to TRBJ2-7; D is undetermined. Germline V gene lookup returns CDR1 MDHEN and CDR2 SYDVKM. This CDR3 comprises 13 residues. Trimming took 8 bases from V and 1 from J, leaving 12 bases between them. In nucleotides, the CDR3 is TGTGCCAGCCCATCGGACGTTTCCTACGAGCAGTACTTC. Amino acid sequence: CASPSDVSYEQYF.

The genes are TRBV6-6 and TRBJ1-2, with 7 bases matching TRBD1. From germline, CDR1 is MNHNY and CDR2 SVGAGI (reference sequence). Germline trimming cut 8 bases from V and 5 bases from J; bases unmatched to any gene: 11. CDR3 length: 14 amino acids. CDR3 sequence: CASDGQGQLYGYTF. CDR3 coding DNA: TGTGCCAGCGACGGTCAGGGACAGTTATATGGCTACACCTTC.

V gene TRBV6-1 combines with J gene TRBJ1-5; TRBD1 aligns across 8 bases. Trimming took 6 bases from V and 2 from J; bases not matched to a gene: 0. Germline lookup yields CDR1 MNHNS and CDR2 SASEGT. The CDR3 runs 13 residues. CDR3 sequence: CASRTGGNQPQHF. The CDR3 region has the DNA TGTGCCAGCAGGACAGGGGGCAATCAGCCCCAGCATTTT.

A single count supports this clone. The chain couples TRBV10-2 to TRBJ1-4, with D unclear. Trimming cost V 5 bases and J 4 bases, with 11 bases left between them. The CDR3 runs to 14 residues. Germline V CDR1 and CDR2: WSHSY, SAAADI. The DNA for the CDR3 is TGCGCCAGCAGTCGGAAGTGGTTTAATGAAAAACTGTTTTTT. Translated, it gives CASSRKWFNEKLFF.

The chain uses TRBV6-1 and TRBJ2-7, with 8 positions matching TRBD1. The CDR3 spans 16 residues. The V segment lost 4 bases and the J segment 0 bases; nucleotides outside the gene matches: 8. CDR1 MNHNS and CDR2 SASEGT come from the germline V gene. This CDR3 is CASSVQDRANSYEQYF. The CDR3 DNA reads TGTGCCAGCAGTGTCCAGGACAGGGCCAACTCCTACGAGCAGTACTTC.

The chain recombines TRBV5-1 with TRBJ1-5, with a tentative D call TRBD1 (5 bases). This CDR3 has 13 residues. Trimming removed 3 bases at V and 6 bases at J, with 10 bases between. In germline, CDR1 is SGHRS, CDR2 YFSETQ. CDR3 DNA sequence: TGCGCCAGCAGCTCTCAGGGAGGTCAGCCCCAGCATTTT. This translates into CASSSQGGQPQHF.

The chain joins TRBV7-8 to TRBJ2-2; D possibly corresponds to TRBD2 (6 bases). Trimming left V 5 bases short and J 3 bases short, with 13 bases between. CDR1 and CDR2 from the germline V gene are SGHVS and FQNEAQ. This CDR3 is built from 15 residues. As DNA, the CDR3 is TGTGCCAGCAGCCCCCATGGGGAGGACACCGGGGAGCTGTTTTTT. Translated: CASSPHGEDTGELFF.

The genes are TRBV19 and TRBJ1-1; 8 positions match TRBD1. From germline, CDR1 is LNHDA and CDR2 SQIVND (reference sequence). This CDR3 has 15 amino acids. The V gene end was trimmed by 4 bases and the J gene end by 1 base; junction bases not matched to a gene: 5. In DNA form, the CDR3 reads TGTGCCAGTAGTACCAGGACAGGGACGAACACTGAAGCTTTCTTT. Its translation: CASSTRTGTNTEAFF.

The chain recombines TRBV27 with TRBJ1-5, with a possible D match to TRBD1 (5 bases). Germline V gene lookup returns CDR1 MNHEY and CDR2 SMNVEV (reference sequence). The CDR3 length is 18 residues. Trimming took off 5 bases at V and 0 bases at J, with 20 bases between the two ends. The CDR3: CASSHRGLRRVSNQPQHF. The CDR3 nucleotides read TGTGCCAGCAGTCATCGGGGCCTCCGGAGAGTTAGCAATCAGCCCCAGCATTTT.